These 25 T cell receptor beta chains originate from one sample sequenced in a study of T cell clonality in common variable immunodeficiency. The assay was immunoSEQ multiplex PCR, and TCRdb's table has in-frame clones only and misses some. The data list over 30,000 clones, none observed once; 3.8% falls to the top ten. Sequenced input: peripheral blood mononuclear cells. Source of these receptors: a person between 18 and 69 years old in good health.

This clone was recorded at least ten times. Read data end 3 residues before the CDR3 end; the end is taken from the germline J gene. The rearrangement links TRBV7-9 to TRBJ2-1; TRBD2 aligns across 9 bases. The CDR3 is 13 amino acids. Germline V CDR1 and CDR2: SEHNR, FQNEAQ (reference sequence). Trimming cost V 3 bases and J 9 bases; bases outside gene matches: 3. The DNA read from the CDR3 is TGTGCCAGCAGCTTCGGCGGGAGGGTTGAG. Residues: CASSFGGRVE. In full, the CDR3 is CASSFGGRVEQFF.

This clone has ten or more counts. The sequence runs out 3 residues before the end of the CDR3; the remainder is reconstructed from the germline J gene. The rearrangement links TRBV2 to TRBJ1-1, with 9 nucleotides matching TRBD1. The junction had 9 bases not matched to a gene; V was cut back by 8 bases and J by 5 bases. The germline gives CDR1 SNHLY, CDR2 FYNNEI. This CDR3 is built from 14 residues. Incomplete CDR3 DNA: TGTGCCAGCCAATACCGGGACAGGGATACTGAA. This codes for CASQYRDRDTE. The CDR3 in full is CASQYRDRDTEAFF.

This clone was seen many times. The CDR3 goes on 3 residues after the read ends, and that part is filled in from the germline J gene. The chain is built from TRBV4-1 and TRBJ2-2; TRBD1 might be the D (5 bases). The CDR3 is 17 residues long. The germline gives CDR1 MGHRA, CDR2 YSYEKL. Trimming shortened V by 0 bases and J by 0 bases, and 11 bases separated the two germline ends. The CDR3 bases that were read are TGCGCCAGCAGCCAAGACTTACAGGCCGCGAACACCGGGGAG. Its protein is CASSQDLQAANTGE. The CDR3 in full is CASSQDLQAANTGELFF.

This clone was recorded at least ten times. The missing CDR3 end, 3 residues past where the read stops, is filled in from the germline J gene. This rearrangement joins TRBV4-2 to TRBJ2-5; 8 positions agree with TRBD1. V was pared by 1 base and J by 2 bases, with 6 bases of the junction left unmatched. CDR3 length: 16 residues. From germline, CDR1 is LGHNA and CDR2 YNFKEQ. The CDR3: CASSQGTYRGQETQYF. CDR3 bases read: TGTGCCAGCAGCCAAGGTACCTACAGGGGGCAAGAGACC.

This clone was seen at least ten times. The read terminates 3 residues ahead of where the CDR3 ends, so the germline J gene completes it. The V gene is TRBV24-1, the J gene TRBJ2-5; 8 bases match TRBD1. Germline CDR1 KGHDR, CDR2 SFDVKD. The CDR3 is made up of 16 amino acids. The V segment lost 3 bases and the J segment 5 bases; nucleotides outside the gene matches: 10. Partial CDR3 DNA: TGTGCCACCAGTGATGGTGGACAGGGTGATGTGGAGACC. This sequence encodes CATSDGGQGDVET. The whole CDR3 sequence reads CATSDGGQGDVETQYF.

This clone was detected ten times or more. The sequence runs out 3 residues before the end of the CDR3; the remainder is reconstructed from the germline J gene. The V call is TRBV5-5, the J call TRBJ1-6; a possible D gene is TRBD1 (6 bases). The CDR3 is 15 residues long. The germline V and J ends were trimmed by 0 bases and 10 bases, with 14 bases remaining between them. Germline V gives CDR1 SGHKS, CDR2 YYEKEE (reference sequence). CDR3 residues: CASSLGPNRVSPLHF. The part of the CDR3 DNA that was read is TGTGCCAGCAGCTTGGGGCCCAACAGGGTCTCACCC.

This clone has at least ten counts. The read finishes 3 residues shy of the CDR3 end, and the germline J gene is used to complete it. This rearrangement joins TRBV5-1 to TRBJ1-1, with a weak D call TRBD1 (6 bases). The CDR3 has 16 residues. Between the trimmed V and J ends, which lost 0 bases and 0 bases, there was a span of 12 bases. Germline CDR1 and CDR2: SGHRS and YFSETQ. CDR3 sequence reads: CASSLGNGQLNTEAFF. CDR3 DNA, as far as it was read: TGCGCCAGCAGCTTGGGGAACGGACAGTTGAACACTGAA.

This clone was found many times. The read halts 3 residues ahead of the CDR3 end, with the missing end drawn from the germline J gene. V usage is TRBV28 and J usage is TRBJ1-2; D is unresolved. The length of the CDR3 is 13 residues. CDR1 is MDHEN and CDR2 is SYDVKM in the germline V gene. The CDR3 loop is CASSLRLSRGYTF. The covered CDR3 bases are TGTGCCAGCAGTTTGAGATTGTCGAGGGGC.

This clone was observed many times. The read gets to within 3 residues of the CDR3 end, and the germline J gene fills in the rest. V usage is TRBV11-2 and J usage is TRBJ2-7, with 8 bases matching TRBD2. V dropped 6 bases and J dropped 3; count of bases not matched to a gene: 7. The CDR3 has 14 residues. Germline lookup yields CDR1 SGHAT and CDR2 FQNNGV. Partial CDR3 DNA: TGTGCCAGCAGAGCTGCCGGGACTAGCTACGAG. It encodes CASRAAGTSYE. The full CDR3 protein reads CASRAAGTSYEQYF.

This clone has ten or more counts. The CDR3 protein is CASSSTGKSYEQYF. The covered CDR3 bases are TGTGCCAGTAGTTCGACAGGGAAATCCTACGAG. The V gene is TRBV19, the J gene TRBJ2-7; the match to TRBD1 covers 7 bases. The missing CDR3 end, 3 residues past where the read stops, is filled in from the germline J gene. Germline V gene lookup returns CDR1 LNHDA and CDR2 SQIVND (reference sequence). The junction had 5 bases not matched to a gene; V was cut back by 5 bases and J by 1 base. CDR3 length equals 14 residues.

This clone was detected many times. The missing CDR3 end, 3 residues past where the read stops, is filled in from the germline J gene. The chain links TRBV5-1 to TRBJ1-3; 9 nucleotides align to TRBD1. The V segment lost 4 bases and the J segment 3 bases; nucleotides outside the gene matches: 8. The CDR3 is 16 amino acids. Germline lookup yields CDR1 SGHRS and CDR2 YFSETQ. CDR3 bases read: TGCGCCAGCAGCGAAATACAGGGGGCTTTTGGAAACACC. It yields the protein CASSEIQGAFGNT. The full CDR3 sequence reads CASSEIQGAFGNTIYF.

This clone occurred many times. The germline gene is not matched at one end of the junction; a read error may be the cause. From the germline J gene comes the end of the CDR3, since the read stops 3 residues before it. The V gene is TRBV4-2, the J gene TRBJ2-1; D ambiguous. This CDR3 region has 15 residues. Germline loops: CDR1 LGHNA, CDR2 YNFKEQ. The CDR3 protein is CASSQILSVYNEQFF. The sequenced CDR3 bases are TGCGCCAGCAGCCAAATCCTTTCTGTATACAATGAG.

This clone was detected ten times or more. The read falls 3 residues short of the CDR3 end, and the missing part is taken from the germline J gene. V is TRBV20-1 and J is TRBJ2-7, with D perhaps TRBD2 (5 bases). CDR3 length equals 15 residues. V was pared by 4 bases and J by 0 bases, with 16 bases between. Germline V lookup: CDR1 DFQATT, CDR2 SNEGSKA (reference sequence). CDR3 protein: CSAKSFKRNSYEQYF. The sequenced CDR3 bases are TGCAGTGCTAAGTCCTTTAAGCGGAACTCCTACGAG.

This clone was seen ten or more times. The CDR3 end is not reached by the read, which stops 3 residues before it; the germline J gene fills it in. The chain employs TRBV7-6 and TRBJ2-2, with D uncertain. The CDR3 is 13 amino acids. Germline-derived CDR1 and CDR2 are SGHVS and FNYEAQ. Partial CDR3 DNA: TGTGCCAGCAGCTTAGGATTCTATGAAAAG. It translates to CASSLGFYEK. The entire CDR3 protein is CASSLGFYEKLFF. Full variable domain (outside the CDR3, taken from reference TRBV7-6 and TRBJ2-2): GAGVSQSPRYKVTKRGQDVALRCDPISGHVSLYWYRQALGQGPEFLTYFNYEAQQDKSGLPNDRFSAERPEGSISTLTIQRTEQRDSAMYRCASSLGFYEKLFFGEGSRLTVL.

This clone was observed at least ten times. The sequenced part of the CDR3 DNA is TGCAGTGCTAGAGATCCTGGGGGGGCCACTGAA. It is translated as CSARDPGGATE. The entire CDR3 protein is CSARDPGGATEAFF. This chain uses TRBV20-1 with TRBJ1-1; tentatively, D is TRBD1 (6 bases). The sequenced fragment ends 3 residues before the CDR3 boundary, so the rest is inferred from the germline J gene. CDR3 length equals 14 residues. The V gene's germline CDR1 is DFQATT and CDR2 SNEGSKA (reference sequence). V lost 0 bases and J 4 bases, leaving 12 bases between the germline ends.

Ten or more counts support this clone. The CDR3 goes on 3 residues after the read ends, and that part is filled in from the germline J gene. The rearrangement joins TRBV30 to TRBJ2-2; 16 nucleotides match TRBD2. CDR1 GTSNPN and CDR2 SVGIG come from the germline V gene (reference sequence). Unmatched junction bases numbered 9, after V lost 2 bases and J lost 6 bases. This CDR3 region has 18 residues. The CDR3 loop is CAWSLGLAGGPAAGELFF. The CDR3 DNA, read in part, is TGTGCCTGGAGTCTGGGACTAGCGGGAGGGCCTGCCGCCGGGGAG.

This clone was seen ten or more times. The read ends 3 residues before the CDR3 terminus; that terminus is restored from the germline J gene. The chain has TRBV7-9 and TRBJ1-2, with TRBD1 identical over 10 bases. CDR3 length: 14 residues. Germline-derived CDR1 and CDR2 are SEHNR and FQNEAQ (reference sequence). Unmatched junction bases numbered 4, after V lost 5 bases and J lost 4 bases. CDR3: CASSLTGGLYGYTF. CDR3 DNA, as far as it was read: TGTGCCAGCAGCCTGACAGGGGGCCTCTATGGC.

At least ten counts were recorded for this clone. The CDR3 extends 3 residues past the end of the read, so its final part is completed from the germline J gene. This chain uses TRBV7-9 with TRBJ1-2; weak D call: TRBD1 (6 bases). Trimming removed 5 bases from V and 3 bases from J, with 13 bases in between. The CDR3 consists of 14 residues. Germline V lookup: CDR1 SEHNR, CDR2 FQNEAQ (reference sequence). This CDR3 reads CASSTYRDDYGYTF. The CDR3 DNA, read in part, is TGTGCCAGCAGCACTTACAGGGATGACTATGGC.

Many counts were recorded for this clone. The read gets to within 3 residues of the CDR3 end, and the germline J gene fills in the rest. The rearrangement uses TRBV29-1 and TRBJ1-2; possibly TRBD1 for D (5 bases). This CDR3 has 13 amino acids. V shed 6 bases and J shed 0 bases, with 11 bases lying between them. Germline V gene sequence: CDR1 SQVTM, CDR2 ANQGSEA. CDR3 bases read: TGCAGCGTCACCAGGGTTGCTAACTATGGC. It is translated as CSVTRVANYG. The CDR3 in its entirety is CSVTRVANYGYTF.

This clone was seen repeatedly, ten times or more. The read ends 3 residues before the CDR3 terminus; that terminus is restored from the germline J gene. V usage is TRBV20-1 and J usage is TRBJ2-3, with 7 bases lining up with TRBD2. Germline CDR1 reads DFQATT; CDR2 reads SNEGSKA (reference sequence). The CDR3 spans 10 residues. The sequenced CDR3 bases are TGCAGTGCCTTGAGCGGGGCG. Amino acids: CSALSGA. The CDR3, in full, reads CSALSGAQYF.

In this sample, this clone turned up many times. The sequenced part of the CDR3 DNA is TGTGCCAGCTCACCAATACAGGGAATCCCCTACAATGAG. Amino acids: CASSPIQGIPYNE. The full CDR3 reads CASSPIQGIPYNEQFF. The V call is TRBV18, the J call TRBJ2-1, with a possible D match to TRBD1 (6 bases). The read falls 3 residues short of the CDR3 end, and the missing part is taken from the germline J gene. Trimming cost V 2 bases and J 2 bases, with 13 bases left between them. The CDR3 covers 16 residues. Germline lookup yields CDR1 KGHSH and CDR2 LQKENI.

This clone has a count of ten or more. The CDR3 goes on 3 residues after the read ends, and that part is filled in from the germline J gene. This rearrangement joins TRBV5-1 to TRBJ2-2, with TRBD2 matching 11 bases. V gave up 2 bases and J gave up 5 bases; unmatched junction bases: 2. Looked up from germline, CDR1 is SGHRS and CDR2 is YFSETQ. The CDR3 has 15 amino acids. The CDR3 protein is CASSLRTSGTGELFF. The CDR3 bases that were read are TGCGCCAGCAGCTTACGGACTAGCGGGACCGGGGAG. Filled out from reference TRBV5-1 and TRBJ2-2, the complete variable domain reads KAGVTQTPRYLIKTRGQQVTLSCSPISGHRSVSWYQQTPGQGLQFLFEYFSETQRNKGNFPGRFSGRQFSNSRSEMNVSTLELGDSALYLCASSLRTSGTGELFFGEGSRLTVL.

Ten or more counts support this clone. The observed sequence ends 3 residues before the CDR3 terminus, with the missing tail filled in from the germline J gene. The genes are TRBV5-6 and TRBJ2-1; TRBD2 agrees at 7 bases. From germline, CDR1 is SGHDT and CDR2 YYEEEE. This CDR3 has 15 residues. V was clipped by 4 bases and J by 6 bases; unmatched bases: 10. Here the CDR3 reads CASSLLAGETNEQFF. Partial CDR3 DNA: TGTGCCAGCAGCCTACTCGCGGGGGAAACCAATGAG.

This clone was counted at least ten times. The read ends 3 residues before the CDR3 terminus; that terminus is restored from the germline J gene. This chain connects TRBV9 to TRBJ2-3; D unresolved. The germline V gene encodes CDR1 SGDLS and CDR2 YYNGEE. This CDR3 contains 11 residues. Trimming stripped 6 bases from V and 5 bases from J, with 7 bases between. The CDR3 region is CASNSGDTQYF. The DNA read from the CDR3 is TGTGCCAGCAATTCCGGAGATACG.

There are a few counts of this clone. The read ends 3 residues early relative to the CDR3; the germline J gene fills the gap. This rearrangement joins TRBV7-9 to TRBJ1-1; D uncertain. The germline gives CDR1 SEHNR, CDR2 FQNEAQ (reference sequence). The CDR3 is made up of 12 amino acids. CDR3 bases read: TGTGCCAGCAGCGATAACTGGGCCGCA. It codes for CASSDNWAA. The whole CDR3 sequence reads CASSDNWAAAFF.